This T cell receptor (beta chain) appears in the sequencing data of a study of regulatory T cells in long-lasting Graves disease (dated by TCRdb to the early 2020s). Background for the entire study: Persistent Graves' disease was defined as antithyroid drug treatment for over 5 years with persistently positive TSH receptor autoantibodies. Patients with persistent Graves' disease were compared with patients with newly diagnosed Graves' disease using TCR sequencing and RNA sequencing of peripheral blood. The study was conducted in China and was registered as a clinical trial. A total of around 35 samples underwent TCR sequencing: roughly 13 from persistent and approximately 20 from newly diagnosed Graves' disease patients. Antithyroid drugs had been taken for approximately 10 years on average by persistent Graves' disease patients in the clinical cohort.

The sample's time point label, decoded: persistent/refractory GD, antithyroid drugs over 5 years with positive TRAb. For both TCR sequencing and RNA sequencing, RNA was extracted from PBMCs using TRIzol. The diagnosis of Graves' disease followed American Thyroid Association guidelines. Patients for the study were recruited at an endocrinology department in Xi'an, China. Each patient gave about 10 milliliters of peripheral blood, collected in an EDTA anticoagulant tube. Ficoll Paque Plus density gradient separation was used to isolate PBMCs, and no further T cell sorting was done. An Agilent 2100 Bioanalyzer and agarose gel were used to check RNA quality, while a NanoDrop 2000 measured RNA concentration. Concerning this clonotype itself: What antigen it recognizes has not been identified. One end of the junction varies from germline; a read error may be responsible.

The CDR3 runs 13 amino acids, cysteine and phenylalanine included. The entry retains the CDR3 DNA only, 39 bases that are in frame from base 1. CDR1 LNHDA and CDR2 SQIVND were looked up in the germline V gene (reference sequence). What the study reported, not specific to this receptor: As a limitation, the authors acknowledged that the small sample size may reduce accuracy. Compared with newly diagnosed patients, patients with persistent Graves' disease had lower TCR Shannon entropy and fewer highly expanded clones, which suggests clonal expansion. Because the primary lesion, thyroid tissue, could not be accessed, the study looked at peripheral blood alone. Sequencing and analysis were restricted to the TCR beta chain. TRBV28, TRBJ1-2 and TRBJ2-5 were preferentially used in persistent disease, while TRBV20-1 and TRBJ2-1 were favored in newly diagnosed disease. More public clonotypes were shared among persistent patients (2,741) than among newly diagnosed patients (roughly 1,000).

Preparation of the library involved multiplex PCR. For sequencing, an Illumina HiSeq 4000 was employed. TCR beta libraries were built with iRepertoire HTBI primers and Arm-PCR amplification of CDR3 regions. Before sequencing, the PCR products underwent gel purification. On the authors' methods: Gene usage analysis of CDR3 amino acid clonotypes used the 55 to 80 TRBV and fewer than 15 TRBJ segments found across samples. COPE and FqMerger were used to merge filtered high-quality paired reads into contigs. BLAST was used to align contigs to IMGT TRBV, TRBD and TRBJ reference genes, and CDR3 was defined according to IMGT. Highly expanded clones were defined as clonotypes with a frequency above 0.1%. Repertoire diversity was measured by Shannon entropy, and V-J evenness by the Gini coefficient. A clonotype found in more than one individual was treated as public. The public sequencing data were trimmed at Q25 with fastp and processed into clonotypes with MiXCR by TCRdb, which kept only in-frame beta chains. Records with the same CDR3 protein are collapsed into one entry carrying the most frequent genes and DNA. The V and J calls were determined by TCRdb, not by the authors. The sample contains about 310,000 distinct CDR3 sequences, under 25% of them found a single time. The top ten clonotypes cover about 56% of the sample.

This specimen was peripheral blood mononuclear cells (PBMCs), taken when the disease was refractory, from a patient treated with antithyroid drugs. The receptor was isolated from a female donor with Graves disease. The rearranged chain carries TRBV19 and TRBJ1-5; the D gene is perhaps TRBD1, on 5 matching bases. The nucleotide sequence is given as TGTGCCAGTGGGGACGGATATTATCAACCCCAGCATTTT. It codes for CASGDGYYQPQHF.